The clone carrying this T cell receptor beta chain was observed at least ten times. This entry is derived from a study of regulatory T cells in long-lasting Graves disease. With iRepertoire HTBI primers and Arm-PCR of CDR3 regions, TCR beta libraries were built. TCRdb ran MiXCR on the multiplex PCR reads and lists one entry per CDR3 protein. The sample consists of hundreds of thousands of distinct CDR3 sequences, about 15% of them appearing once. This CDR3 is built from 17 residues. CDR1 and CDR2 from the germline V gene are MNHNS and SASEGT. V was pared by 5 bases and J by 3 bases, with 20 bases between. Described time point: newly diagnosed GD, antithyroid drugs for less than 3 months. From PBMCs, RNA was extracted and then used to make the TCR library. The data were also submitted as part of a second study, on T cells in Graves' hyperthyroidism and ophthalmopathy.

The sequences come from peripheral blood mononuclear cells (PBMCs), collected at new diagnosis, from a patient treated with antithyroid drugs. The TCR sequence derives from a woman in her twenties or thirties with Graves disease. The V and J genes are TRBV6-1 and TRBJ2-1; D tentatively reads TRBD1 or TRBD2 (8 bases each). The CDR3 nucleotides are TGTGCCAGCAGTAAATTAGCGGGACAGGCGAACTACAATGAGCAGTTCTTC. Translated: CASSKLAGQANYNEQFF.